This T cell receptor (beta chain) stems from a study of shared clonotypes between healthy human individuals. Whole-study context: The composition of the donors was a couple of women and a few men aged 18 to 49. Study-wide results and caveats: Several donors had approximately 4.6% of their naive CD4 clonotypes in common. Clonotype sharing levels among donors were expected to vary with sequencing depth. Since donors were few, the genetic and exposure-history diversity represented was limited.

Only in-frame clones appear in the TCRdb table, and some are missing; sequencing was by immunoSEQ multiplex PCR. The sample lists some 630,000 clones; roughly 70% were seen once. Worth noting for this clone: Its antigen is currently unknown.

This receptor was obtained from a woman aged 30 to 39 in good health. Sequenced material: memory CD4+ T cells sorted from blood. Subset here: CD45RA-negative fraction.

The CDR3 protein is CASSGTSGRAPYEQYF. CDR3 DNA: TGTGCCAGTAGCGGGACTAGCGGGAGAGCACCCTACGAGCAGTACTTC. The chain combines TRBV19 with TRBJ2-7, with 14 bases fitting TRBD2. This CDR3 spans 16 amino acids. J was trimmed by 2 bases and V by 6 bases; bases with no gene match: 6. Germline lookup yields CDR1 LNHDA and CDR2 SQIVND (reference sequence).